Listed below are T cell receptor beta chains from one sample, sequenced in a study of CD8+ T cells in alopecia areata. Profiling relied on immunoSEQ multiplex PCR, and the TCRdb table lists in-frame clones only, not all of them. This repertoire shows 120,000 or so clones, around 50% found once; its top ten account for roughly a tenth. The sequenced material came from NKG2D-low CD8+ T cells sorted from blood. The source is a human donor with alopecia areata. The CDR3 runs from the conserved cysteine through the conserved F or W. D genes are given only for firm matches. The size entry is marked missing in some rows and otherwise reads once, few, many or a size class.

size	J	V	D	CDR3	DNA
-	TRBJ2-3	TRBV29-1	TRBD1	CSAWGQGTDTQYF	TGCAGCGCATGGGGACAGGGCACAGATACGCAGTATTTT
few	TRBJ2-7	TRBV28	-	CASAGLRESYEQYF	TGTGCCAGCGCGGGACTTCGGGAGAGCTACGAGCAGTACTTC
few	TRBJ1-1	TRBV4-3	-	CASSHTGRASTEAFF	TGCGCCAGCAGCCATACGGGACGGGCGAGCACTGAAGCTTTCTTT
-	TRBJ2-7	TRBV7-9	-	CASSTRGLEQYF	TGTGCCAGCAGCACCCGGGGCTTGGAGCAGTACTTC
-	TRBJ1-2	TRBV7-9	-	CASSPREDYGYTF	TGTGCCAGCAGCCCCAGGGAAGACTATGGCTACACCTTC
few	TRBJ2-5	TRBV29-1	TRBD2	CSVPEPMGLATGWAQYF	TGCAGCGTTCCTGAGCCGATGGGACTAGCAACCGGTTGGGCCCAGTACTTC
few	TRBJ1-2	TRBV29-1	-	CSEGRVDGGYTF	TGCAGCGAGGGGCGAGTGGACGGTGGCTACACCTTC
-	TRBJ2-1	TRBV29-1	-	CSTEWAGGDNEQFF	TGCAGCACCGAGTGGGCGGGCGGGGACAATGAGCAGTTCTTC
-	TRBJ2-1	TRBV7-3	TRBD2	CASSLSLAGYNEQFF	TGTGCCAGCAGCTTGTCACTAGCGGGTTACAATGAGCAGTTCTTC
few	TRBJ2-5	TRBV7-9	-	CASSLASGVQETQYF	TGTGCCAGCAGCTTAGCTTCCGGGGTTCAAGAGACCCAGTACTTC
-	TRBJ2-2	TRBV29-1	TRBD2	CSVDRLAGASNTGELFF	TGCAGCGTTGATAGACTAGCGGGGGCCTCTAACACCGGGGAGCTGTTTTTT
-	TRBJ2-3	TRBV25-1	-	CASSPLDTQYF	TGTGCCAGCAGTCCCCTAGATACGCAGTATTTT
few	TRBJ2-1	TRBV29-1	-	CSVTLPGLENEQFF	TGCAGCGTGACCTTGCCGGGGCTAGAAAATGAGCAGTTCTTC
few	TRBJ2-1	TRBV29-1	TRBD2	CSVEGLAQANEQFF	TGCAGCGTTGAAGGACTAGCGCAGGCCAATGAGCAGTTCTTC
-	TRBJ1-4	TRBV7-9	-	CASSSGGQKLFF	TGTGCCAGCAGCTCTGGGGGGCAAAAACTGTTTTTT
few	TRBJ2-7	TRBV14	-	CASSQVGGYEQYF	TGTGCCAGCAGCCAAGTTGGCGGTTACGAGCAGTACTTC
-	TRBJ2-7	TRBV9	TRBD2	CASSVAVTSGTYEQYF	TGTGCCAGCAGCGTAGCCGTGACTAGCGGAACCTACGAGCAGTACTTC
once	TRBJ2-1	TRBV5-1	-	CASSPGGWDEQFF	TGCGCCAGCAGCCCAGGTGGGTGGGATGAGCAGTTCTTC
-	TRBJ2-5	TRBV29-1	TRBD2	CSAPSGTQETQYF	TGCAGCGCCCCTAGCGGCACCCAAGAGACCCAGTACTTC
-	TRBJ1-2	TRBV27	-	CASRKPNDGYTF	TGTGCCAGCAGGAAGCCAAACGATGGCTACACCTTC
-	TRBJ1-1	TRBV30	-	CAWRIGGSTEAFF	TGTGCCTGGAGAATAGGGGGGAGCACTGAAGCTTTCTTT
-	TRBJ2-1	TRBV7-6	-	CASSTVSSYNEQFF	TGTGCCAGCAGCACCGTAAGCTCCTACAATGAGCAGTTCTTC
-	TRBJ1-2	TRBV7-9	-	CASSPSISDHREGYTF	TGTGCCAGCAGCCCCTCAATCTCCGATCACAGGGAGGGCTACACCTTC
once	TRBJ2-7	TRBV5-1	-	CASSLHPYEQYF	TGCGCCAGCAGCCTCCACCCCTACGAGCAGTACTTC
-	TRBJ1-1	TRBV6-5	TRBD1	CASSYSGQGLGAFF	TGTGCCAGCAGTTACTCGGGACAGGGACTTGGGGCTTTCTTT
few	TRBJ2-7	TRBV30	TRBD1	CAWSWDRTYEQYF	TGTGCCTGGAGTTGGGACAGGACCTACGAGCAGTACTTC
few	TRBJ2-7	TRBV25-1	-	CASSGLLGNEQYF	TGTGCCAGCAGTGGACTTCTTGGGAACGAGCAGTACTTC
-	TRBJ2-4	TRBV2	TRBD1	CASSDGTAQYF	TGTGCCAGCAGTGATGGGACAGCTCAGTACTTC
few	TRBJ2-7	TRBV25-1	-	CASTEGVEQYF	TGTGCCAGCACCGAGGGGGTCGAGCAGTACTTC
-	TRBJ1-5	TRBV30	-	CAWSDFDQPQHF	TGTGCCTGGAGTGACTTTGATCAGCCCCAGCATTTT
-	TRBJ2-7	TRBV5-4	-	CASSPSTILDEQYF	TGTGCCAGCAGCCCCAGTACAATTCTGGACGAGCAGTACTTC
few	TRBJ1-1	TRBV29-1	-	CSVEPNHF	TGCAGCGTTGAGCCGAACCATTTT
-	TRBJ2-5	TRBV11-2	-	CASSRSITGETQYF	TGTGCCAGCAGCCGTTCTATAACAGGGGAGACCCAGTACTTC
-	TRBJ2-3	TRBV30	-	CAWSVPGAGTDTQYF	TGTGCCTGGAGTGTTCCCGGGGCAGGCACAGATACGCAGTATTTT
-	TRBJ1-1	TRBV30	-	CGTGRNTEAFF	TGTGGAACGGGCCGGAACACTGAAGCTTTCTTT
once	TRBJ2-1	TRBV5-6	-	CASSLSWDEQFF	TGTGCCAGCAGCCTTAGTTGGGATGAGCAGTTCTTC
-	TRBJ2-3	TRBV27	-	CASSSNREWSTDTQYF	TGTGCCAGCAGTTCAAACAGGGAGTGGAGCACAGATACGCAGTATTTT
-	TRBJ1-1	TRBV27	TRBD1	CASSSGGTEAFF	TGTGCCAGCAGCTCAGGGGGCACTGAAGCTTTCTTT
-	TRBJ2-1	TRBV29-1	-	CSVEDTGLSSYNEQFF	TGCAGCGTTGAAGACACAGGCCTTTCGTCCTACAATGAGCAGTTCTTC
few	TRBJ1-1	TRBV29-1	TRBD1	CSVADREDTEAFF	TGCAGCGTTGCGGACAGGGAGGACACTGAAGCTTTCTTT
once	TRBJ1-6	TRBV29-1	-	CSVGRGDNSPLHF	TGCAGCGTTGGGAGAGGGGATAACTCACCCCTCCACTTT
few	TRBJ2-7	TRBV29-1	TRBD2	CSAEAGGPDEQYF	TGCAGCGCCGAGGCGGGAGGGCCAGACGAGCAGTACTTC
-	TRBJ2-1	TRBV5-6	TRBD2	CASSLGFAGATYNEQFF	TGTGCCAGCAGCTTAGGATTCGCGGGAGCTACCTACAATGAGCAGTTCTTC
-	TRBJ1-5	TRBV28	-	CASSLQGLSNQPQHF	TGTGCCAGCAGTTTACAAGGGCTTAGCAATCAGCCCCAGCATTTT
-	TRBJ2-5	TRBV27	TRBD2	CASSLSGGETQYF	TGTGCCAGCAGTTTAAGCGGGGGGGAGACCCAGTACTTC